The entry that follows covers one T cell receptor beta chain sequence. This record comes from a study of blood T cell repertoires in COVID-19. Looking at the study overall: Some COVID-19 samples were acute and others convalescent; all came from the United States, Italy and Spain. PBMCs, B-cell-depleted T cells, or T cells provided the cDNA or gDNA that made up the material.

Germline V gene lookup returns CDR1 SGHAT and CDR2 FQNNGV. The V end was cut by 1 base, the J end by 2 bases, with 12 bases between. The CDR3 contains 16 residues. The authors' processing: Reference gene primer amplification gave nucleated cell count estimates. Some clones are missing from TCRdb's copy, which holds only in-frame ones; the method was immunoSEQ multiplex PCR. V and J calls and clone size come straight from that table; D and trimming were deduced from the DNA. Among some 100,000 clones listed, approximately 89% were seen once. The source material was peripheral blood. The chain has TRBV11-2 and TRBJ2-1, with a possible D match to TRBD1 (5 bases). The TCR sequence derives from a woman over 75 with active COVID-19. In DNA, the CDR3 is TGTGCCAGCAGCTTAGCGGGCCAGGGTCCCTACAATGAGCAGTTCTTC. Translated, it gives CASSLAGQGPYNEQFF.